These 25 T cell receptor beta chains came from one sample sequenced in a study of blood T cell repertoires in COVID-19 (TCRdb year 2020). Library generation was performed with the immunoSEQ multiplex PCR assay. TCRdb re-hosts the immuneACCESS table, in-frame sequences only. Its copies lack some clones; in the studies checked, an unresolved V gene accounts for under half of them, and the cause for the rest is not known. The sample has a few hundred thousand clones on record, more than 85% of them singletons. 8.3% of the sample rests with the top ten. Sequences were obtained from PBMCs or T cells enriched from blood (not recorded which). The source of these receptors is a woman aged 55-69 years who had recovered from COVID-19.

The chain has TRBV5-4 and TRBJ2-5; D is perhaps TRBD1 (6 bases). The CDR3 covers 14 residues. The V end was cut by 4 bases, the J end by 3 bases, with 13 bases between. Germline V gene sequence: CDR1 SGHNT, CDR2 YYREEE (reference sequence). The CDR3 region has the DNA TGTGCCAGCAGCATCGGACAGCAGAAAGAGACCCAGTACTTC. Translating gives CASSIGQQKETQYF.

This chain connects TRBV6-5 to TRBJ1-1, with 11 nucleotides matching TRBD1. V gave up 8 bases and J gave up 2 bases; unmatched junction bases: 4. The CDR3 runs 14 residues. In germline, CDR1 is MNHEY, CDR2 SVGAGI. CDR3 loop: CASLDRGLNTEAFF. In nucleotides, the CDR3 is TGTGCCAGCTTGGACAGGGGGCTTAACACTGAAGCTTTCTTT.

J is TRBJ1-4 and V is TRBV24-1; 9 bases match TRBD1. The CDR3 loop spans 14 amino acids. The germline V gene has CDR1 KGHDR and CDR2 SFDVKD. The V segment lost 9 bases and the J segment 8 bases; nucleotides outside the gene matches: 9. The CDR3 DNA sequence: TGTGCCACCGGTCCGGGACAGGGTTTAGAAAAACTGTTTTTT. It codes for CATGPGQGLEKLFF.

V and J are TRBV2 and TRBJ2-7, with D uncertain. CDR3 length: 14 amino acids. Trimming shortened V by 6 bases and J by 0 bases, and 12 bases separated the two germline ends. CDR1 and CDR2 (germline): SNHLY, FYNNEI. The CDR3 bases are TGTGCCAGCAGGCCTACCGGGTACTCCTACGAGCAGTACTTC. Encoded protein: CASRPTGYSYEQYF. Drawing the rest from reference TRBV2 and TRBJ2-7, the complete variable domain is EPEVTQTPSHQVTQMGQEVILRCVPISNHLYFYWYRQILGQKVEFLVSFYNNEISEKSEIFDDQFSVERPDGSNFTLKIRSTKLEDSAMYFCASRPTGYSYEQYFGPGTRLTVT.

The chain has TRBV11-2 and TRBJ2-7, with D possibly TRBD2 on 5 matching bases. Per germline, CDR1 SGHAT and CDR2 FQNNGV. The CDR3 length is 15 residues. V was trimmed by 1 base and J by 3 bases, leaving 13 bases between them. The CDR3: CASSLGPGSLYEQYF. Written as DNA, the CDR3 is TGTGCCAGCAGCTTAGGACCGGGATCCCTCTACGAGCAGTACTTC. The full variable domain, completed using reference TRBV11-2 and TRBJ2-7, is EAGVAQSPRYKIIEKRQSVAFWCNPISGHATLYWYQQILGQGPKLLIQFQNNGVVDDSQLPKDRFSAERLKGVDSTLKIQPAKLEDSAVYLCASSLGPGSLYEQYFGPGTRLTVT.

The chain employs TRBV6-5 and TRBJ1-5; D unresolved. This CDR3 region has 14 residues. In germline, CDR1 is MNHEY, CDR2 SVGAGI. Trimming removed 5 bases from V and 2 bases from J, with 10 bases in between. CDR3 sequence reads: CASSRSQGNQPQHF. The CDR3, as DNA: TGTGCCAGCAGTCGTTCTCAGGGCAATCAGCCCCAGCATTTT.

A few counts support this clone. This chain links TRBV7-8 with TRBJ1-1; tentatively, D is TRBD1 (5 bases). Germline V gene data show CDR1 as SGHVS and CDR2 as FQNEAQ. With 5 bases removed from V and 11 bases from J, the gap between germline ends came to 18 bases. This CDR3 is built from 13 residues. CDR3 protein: CASSLTRVRGAFF. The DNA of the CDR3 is TGTGCCAGCAGCCTGACACGAGTCCGGGGGGCTTTCTTT.

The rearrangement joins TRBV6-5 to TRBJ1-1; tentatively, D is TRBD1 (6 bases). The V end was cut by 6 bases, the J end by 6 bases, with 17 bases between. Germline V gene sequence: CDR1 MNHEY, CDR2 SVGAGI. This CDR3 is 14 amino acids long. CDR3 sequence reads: CASSPTRTVPEAFF. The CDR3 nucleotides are TGTGCCAGCAGCCCAACTAGGACAGTTCCTGAAGCTTTCTTT.

The chain's CDR3 is CASSLNEKLFF. DNA for the CDR3: TGTGCCAGCTCTCTGAATGAAAAACTGTTTTTT. The chain employs TRBV18 and TRBJ1-4; no reliable D call. CDR1 and CDR2 (germline): KGHSH, LQKENI. The V end was cut by 6 bases, the J end by 5 bases, with 4 bases between. The CDR3 contains 11 residues. The full variable domain, its missing parts supplied by reference TRBV18 and TRBJ1-4, is NAGVMQNPRHLVRRRGQEARLRCSPMKGHSHVYWYRQLPEEGLKFMVYLQKENIIDESGMPKERFSAEFPKEGPSILRIQQVVRGDSAAYFCASSLNEKLFFGSGTQLSVL.

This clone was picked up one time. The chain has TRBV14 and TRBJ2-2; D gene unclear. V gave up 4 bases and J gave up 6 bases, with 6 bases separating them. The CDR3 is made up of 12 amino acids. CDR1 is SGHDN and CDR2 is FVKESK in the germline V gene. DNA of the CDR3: TGTGCCAGCAGCCTGGCGGCCGGGGAGCTGTTTTTT. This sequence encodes CASSLAAGELFF.

CDR3 loop: CSVGAGGVNQPQHF. The CDR3 bases are TGCAGCGTCGGAGCCGGGGGAGTCAATCAGCCCCAGCATTTT. This chain links TRBV29-1 with TRBJ1-5; D is perhaps TRBD1 (5 bases). CDR1 and CDR2 from the germline V gene are SQVTM and ANQGSEA. Between the trimmed V and J ends, which lost 6 bases and 3 bases, there was a span of 15 bases. The CDR3 extends over 14 amino acids. Full variable domain (missing parts from reference TRBV29-1 and TRBJ1-5): SAVISQKPSRDICQRGTSLTIQCQVDSQVTMMFWYRQQPGQSLTLIATANQGSEATYESGFVIDKFPISRPNLTFSTLTVSNMSPEDSSIYLCSVGAGGVNQPQHFGDGTRLSIL.

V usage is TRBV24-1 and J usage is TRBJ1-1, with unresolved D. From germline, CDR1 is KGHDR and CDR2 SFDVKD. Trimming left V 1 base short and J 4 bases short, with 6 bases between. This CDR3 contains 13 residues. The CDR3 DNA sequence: TGTGCCACCAGTGATTTTGAGAGCACTGAAGCTTTCTTT. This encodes CATSDFESTEAFF.

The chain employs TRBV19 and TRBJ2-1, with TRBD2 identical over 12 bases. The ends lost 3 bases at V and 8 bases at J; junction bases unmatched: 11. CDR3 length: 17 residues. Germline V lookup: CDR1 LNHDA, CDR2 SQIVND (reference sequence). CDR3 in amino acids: CASSIGLAGGPGDEQFF. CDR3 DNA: TGTGCCAGTAGTATCGGGCTAGCGGGGGGGCCTGGCGATGAGCAGTTCTTC.

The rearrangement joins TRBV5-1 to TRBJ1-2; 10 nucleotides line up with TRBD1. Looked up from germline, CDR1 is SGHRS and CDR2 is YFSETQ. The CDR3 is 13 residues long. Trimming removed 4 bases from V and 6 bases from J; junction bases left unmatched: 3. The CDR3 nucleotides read TGCGCCAGCAGCCCGGGACAGGGGAATGGCTACACCTTC. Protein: CASSPGQGNGYTF.

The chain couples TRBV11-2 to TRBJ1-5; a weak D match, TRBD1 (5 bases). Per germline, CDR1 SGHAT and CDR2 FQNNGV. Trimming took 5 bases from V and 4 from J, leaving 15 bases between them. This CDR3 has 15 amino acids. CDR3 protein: CASSAAGGGNQPQHF. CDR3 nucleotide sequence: TGTGCCAGCAGCGCCGCGGGGGGAGGGAATCAGCCCCAGCATTTT.

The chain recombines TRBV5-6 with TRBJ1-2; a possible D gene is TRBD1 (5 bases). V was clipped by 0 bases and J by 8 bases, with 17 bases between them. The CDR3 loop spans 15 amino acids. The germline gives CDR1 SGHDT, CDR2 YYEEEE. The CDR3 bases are TGTGCCAGCAGCTTGGTTAGGGGATATCCAGCCGGCTACACCTTC. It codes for CASSLVRGYPAGYTF.

CDR3 nucleotides: TGTGCCAGCAGCTTAGTATGGCAGGGTTCTGGCTACACCTTC. Translated, it gives CASSLVWQGSGYTF. This chain uses TRBV7-2 with TRBJ1-2, with a tentative D call TRBD1 (5 bases). This CDR3 contains 14 residues. CDR1 and CDR2 from the germline V gene are SGHTA and FQGNSA. Trimming shortened V by 1 base and J by 7 bases, and 13 bases separated the two germline ends.

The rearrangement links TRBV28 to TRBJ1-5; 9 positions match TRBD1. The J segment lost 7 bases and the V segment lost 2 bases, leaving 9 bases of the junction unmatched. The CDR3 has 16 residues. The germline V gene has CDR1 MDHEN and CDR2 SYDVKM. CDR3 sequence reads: CASSLTGGALSQPQHF. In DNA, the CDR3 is TGTGCCAGCAGTTTAACAGGGGGCGCGTTATCCCAGCCCCAGCATTTT. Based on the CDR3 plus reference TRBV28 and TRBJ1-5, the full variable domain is DVKVTQSSRYLVKRTGEKVFLECVQDMDHENMFWYRQDPGLGLRLIYFSYDVKMKEKGDIPEGYSVSREKKERFSLILESASTNQTSMYLCASSLTGGALSQPQHFGDGTRLSIL.

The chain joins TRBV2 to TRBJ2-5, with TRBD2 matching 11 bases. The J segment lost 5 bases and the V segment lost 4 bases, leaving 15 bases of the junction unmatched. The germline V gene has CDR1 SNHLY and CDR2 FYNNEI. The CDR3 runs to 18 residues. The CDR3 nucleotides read TGTGCCAGCAGTGTGGATCCGGGTGGGGGACTAGCGGTTGAGACCCAGTACTTC. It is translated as CASSVDPGGGLAVETQYF.

CDR3 in DNA: TGTGCCACCAGTGTGCAGGTCACAGATACGCAGTATTTT. Translation: CATSVQVTDTQYF. The chain employs TRBV24-1 and TRBJ2-3; D is ambiguous. This CDR3 has 13 residues. Per the germline V gene, CDR1 is KGHDR and CDR2 is SFDVKD. V was pared by 5 bases and J by 2 bases, with 7 bases between.

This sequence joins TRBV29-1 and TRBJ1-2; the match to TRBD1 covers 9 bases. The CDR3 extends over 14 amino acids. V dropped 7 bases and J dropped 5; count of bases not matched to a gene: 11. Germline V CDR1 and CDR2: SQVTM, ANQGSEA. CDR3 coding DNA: TGCAGCGGACTGGGACAGGGAGGCTTTTATGGCTACACCTTC. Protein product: CSGLGQGGFYGYTF.

The CDR3 loop is CASRTAGVGDEQYV. CDR3 DNA sequence: TGTGCCAGCAGGACCGCGGGGGTGGGGGACGAGCAGTACGTC. The J gene is TRBJ2-7, the V gene TRBV6-5, with TRBD2 matching over 7 bases. The CDR3 spans 14 residues. Per the germline V gene, CDR1 is MNHEY and CDR2 is SVGAGI. The V and J ends lost 6 bases and 5 bases, in that order; junction bases with no gene match: 10.

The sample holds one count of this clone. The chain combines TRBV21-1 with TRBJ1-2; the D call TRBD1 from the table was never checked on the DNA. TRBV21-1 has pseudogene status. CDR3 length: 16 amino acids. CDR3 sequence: CASSPVVAGADYGYTF. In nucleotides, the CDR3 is TGTGCCAGCAGCCCTGTGGTGGCAGGGGCTGACTATGGCTACACCTTC.

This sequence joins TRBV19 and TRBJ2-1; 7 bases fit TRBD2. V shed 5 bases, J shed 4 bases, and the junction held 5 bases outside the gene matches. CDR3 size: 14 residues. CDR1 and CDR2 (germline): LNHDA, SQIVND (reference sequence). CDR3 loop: CASSPAGVYNEQFF. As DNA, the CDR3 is TGTGCCAGTAGTCCGGCGGGGGTTTACAATGAGCAGTTCTTC.

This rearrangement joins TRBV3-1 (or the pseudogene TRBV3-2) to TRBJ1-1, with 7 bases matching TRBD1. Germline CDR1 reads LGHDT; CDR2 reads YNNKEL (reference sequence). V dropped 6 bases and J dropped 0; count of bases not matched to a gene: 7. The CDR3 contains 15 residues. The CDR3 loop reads CASSLGQIMNTEAFF. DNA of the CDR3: TGTGCCAGCAGTCTGGGACAGATCATGAACACTGAAGCTTTCTTT.